The clone carrying this TCR beta chain occurred many times. Its cognate antigen is unknown. The sample belongs to a study of T-cell memory formation after mild COVID-19. Looking at the study overall: There were largely donor-specific TCR clusters. Study conclusions and caveats: The CD4+ clones that contracted clustered mainly within CM and EM, and the CD8+ clones concentrated in EMRA. Clones shrinking from day 15 to 85 showed even CD4/CD8 mixes; later expanders tilted CD4+. Some responding clones appeared in pre-infection memory, suggesting cross-reactive memory joined.

TCRdb fed the 5' RACE reads into MiXCR, producing one record per CDR3 protein. Among about 350,000 distinct CDR3 sequences, roughly an eighth were seen once, and the ten largest hold about 20%. Specimen: PBMCs or a T cell subset sorted from them (not recorded which). This TCR derives from a man between 18 and 29 years old who had mild COVID-19 (a few samples of this study predate the infection). Cell type and time point are not known.

The chain's CDR3 is CASSRTSGEGHEQFF. CDR3 DNA: TGTGCCAGCAGCCGGACTAGCGGGGAGGGGCATGAGCAGTTCTTC. The chain employs TRBV6-4 and TRBJ2-1; 12 nucleotides agree with TRBD2. Germline V gene lookup returns CDR1 MRHNA and CDR2 SNTAGT. The CDR3 contains 15 residues. The J segment lost 8 bases and the V segment lost 6 bases, leaving 8 bases of the junction unmatched.